This T cell receptor beta chain was captured in a study of cytomegalovirus exposure and HLA in healthy donors. Study findings and constraints: Upon later analysis, HLA-associated TCR beta chains proved more clonally expanded than other, equally common chains. Rates of TCR association differed by HLA locus in a later analysis, with DRB1 highest and HLA-C lowest. In vitro data verified three CMV-associated chains as specific for CMV antigens.

With 60 Vbeta and 13 Jbeta primers, the PCR was carried out. The protocol was immunoSEQ multiplex PCR, while the TCRdb copy is restricted to in-frame clones and leaves out a portion. The table records some 120,000 clones, about three quarters of them present only once. Comments on this clone: Its antigen remains unidentified.

Germline lookup yields CDR1 LGHNA and CDR2 YSLEER. The ends were cut back, 8 bases at V and 0 bases at J, with 17 bases in the middle. This CDR3 spans 15 amino acids. Sequencing used PBMCs. This chain links TRBV4-3 with TRBJ2-7, with D possibly being TRBD2 (5 bases). This receptor was identified in a woman aged 40 to 50 in good health and CMV-seronegative. CDR3 residues: CASSDLVGSSYEQYF. CDR3 DNA: TGCGCCAGCTCCGATTTAGTAGGGAGCTCCTACGAGCAGTACTTC.